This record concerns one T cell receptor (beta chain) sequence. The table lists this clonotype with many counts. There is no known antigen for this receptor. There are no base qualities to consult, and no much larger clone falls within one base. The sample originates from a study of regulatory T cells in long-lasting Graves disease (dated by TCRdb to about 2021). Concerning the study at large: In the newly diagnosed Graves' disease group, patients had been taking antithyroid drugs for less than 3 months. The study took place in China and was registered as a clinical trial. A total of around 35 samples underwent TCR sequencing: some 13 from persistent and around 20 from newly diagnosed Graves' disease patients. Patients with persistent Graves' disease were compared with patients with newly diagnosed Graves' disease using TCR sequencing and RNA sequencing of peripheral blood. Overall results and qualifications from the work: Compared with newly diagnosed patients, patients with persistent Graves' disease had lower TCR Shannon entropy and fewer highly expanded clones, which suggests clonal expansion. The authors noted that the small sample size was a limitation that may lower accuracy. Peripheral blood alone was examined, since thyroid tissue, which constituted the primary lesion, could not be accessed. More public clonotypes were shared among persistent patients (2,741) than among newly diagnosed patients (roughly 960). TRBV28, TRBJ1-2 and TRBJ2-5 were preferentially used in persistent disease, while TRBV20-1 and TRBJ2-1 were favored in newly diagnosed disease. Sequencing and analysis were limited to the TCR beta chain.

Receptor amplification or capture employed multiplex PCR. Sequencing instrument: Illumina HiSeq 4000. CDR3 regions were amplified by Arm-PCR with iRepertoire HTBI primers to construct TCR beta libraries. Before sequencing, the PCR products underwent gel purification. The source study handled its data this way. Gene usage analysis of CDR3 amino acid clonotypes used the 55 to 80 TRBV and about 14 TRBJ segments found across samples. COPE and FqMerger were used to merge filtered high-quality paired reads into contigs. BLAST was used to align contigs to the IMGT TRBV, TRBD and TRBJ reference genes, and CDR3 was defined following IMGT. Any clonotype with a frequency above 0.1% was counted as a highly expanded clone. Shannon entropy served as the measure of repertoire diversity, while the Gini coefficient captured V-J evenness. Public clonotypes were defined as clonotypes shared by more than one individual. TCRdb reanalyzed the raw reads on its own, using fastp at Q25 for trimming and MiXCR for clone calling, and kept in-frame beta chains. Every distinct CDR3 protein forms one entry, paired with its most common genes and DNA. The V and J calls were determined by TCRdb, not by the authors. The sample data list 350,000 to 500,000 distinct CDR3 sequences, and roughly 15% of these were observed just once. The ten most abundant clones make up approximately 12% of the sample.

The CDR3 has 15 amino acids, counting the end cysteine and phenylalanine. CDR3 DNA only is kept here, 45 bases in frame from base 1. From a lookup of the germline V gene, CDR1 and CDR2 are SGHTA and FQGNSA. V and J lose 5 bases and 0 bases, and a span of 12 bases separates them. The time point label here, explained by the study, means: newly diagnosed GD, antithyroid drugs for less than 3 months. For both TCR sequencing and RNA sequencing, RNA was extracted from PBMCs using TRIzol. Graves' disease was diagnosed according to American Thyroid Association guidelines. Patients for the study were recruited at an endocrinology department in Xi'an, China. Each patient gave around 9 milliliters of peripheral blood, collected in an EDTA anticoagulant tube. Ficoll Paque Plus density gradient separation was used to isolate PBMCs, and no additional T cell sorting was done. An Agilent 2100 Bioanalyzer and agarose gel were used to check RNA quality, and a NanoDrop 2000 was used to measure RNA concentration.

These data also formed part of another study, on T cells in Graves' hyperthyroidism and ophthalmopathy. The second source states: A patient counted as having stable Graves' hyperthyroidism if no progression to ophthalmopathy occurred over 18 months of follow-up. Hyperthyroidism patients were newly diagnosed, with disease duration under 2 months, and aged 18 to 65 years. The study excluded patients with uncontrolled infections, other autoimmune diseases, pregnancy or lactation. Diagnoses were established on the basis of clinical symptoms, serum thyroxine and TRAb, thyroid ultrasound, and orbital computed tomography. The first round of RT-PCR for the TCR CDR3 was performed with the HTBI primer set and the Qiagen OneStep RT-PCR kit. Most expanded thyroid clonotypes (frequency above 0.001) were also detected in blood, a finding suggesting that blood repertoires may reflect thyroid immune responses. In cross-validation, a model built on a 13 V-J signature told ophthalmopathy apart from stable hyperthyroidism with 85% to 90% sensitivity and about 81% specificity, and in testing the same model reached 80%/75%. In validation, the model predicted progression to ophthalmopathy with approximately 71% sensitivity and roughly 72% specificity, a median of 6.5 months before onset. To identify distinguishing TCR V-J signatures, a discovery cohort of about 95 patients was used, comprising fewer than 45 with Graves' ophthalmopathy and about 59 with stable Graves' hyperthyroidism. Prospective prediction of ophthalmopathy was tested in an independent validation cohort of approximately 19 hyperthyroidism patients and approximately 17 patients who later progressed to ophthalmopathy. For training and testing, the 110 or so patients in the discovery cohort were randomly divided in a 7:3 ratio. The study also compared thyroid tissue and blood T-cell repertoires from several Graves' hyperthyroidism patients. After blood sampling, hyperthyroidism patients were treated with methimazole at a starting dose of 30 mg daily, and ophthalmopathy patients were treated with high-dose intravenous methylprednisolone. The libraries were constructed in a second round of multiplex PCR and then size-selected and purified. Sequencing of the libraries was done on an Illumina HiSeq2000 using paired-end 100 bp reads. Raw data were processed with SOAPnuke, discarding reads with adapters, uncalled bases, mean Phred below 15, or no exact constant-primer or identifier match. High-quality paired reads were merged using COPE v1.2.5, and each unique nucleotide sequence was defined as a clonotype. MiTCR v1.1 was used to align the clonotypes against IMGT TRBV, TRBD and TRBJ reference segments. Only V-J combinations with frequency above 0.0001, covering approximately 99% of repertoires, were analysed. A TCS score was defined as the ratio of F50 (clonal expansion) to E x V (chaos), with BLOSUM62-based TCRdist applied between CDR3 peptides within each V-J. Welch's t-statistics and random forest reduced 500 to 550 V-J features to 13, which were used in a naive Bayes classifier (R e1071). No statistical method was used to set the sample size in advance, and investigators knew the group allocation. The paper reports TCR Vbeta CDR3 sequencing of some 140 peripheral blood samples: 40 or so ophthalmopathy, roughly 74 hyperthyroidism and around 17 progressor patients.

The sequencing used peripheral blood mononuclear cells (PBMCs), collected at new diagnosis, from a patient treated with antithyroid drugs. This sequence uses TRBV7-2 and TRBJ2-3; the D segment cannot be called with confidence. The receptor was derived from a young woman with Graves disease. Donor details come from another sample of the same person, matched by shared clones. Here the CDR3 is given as CASSPIGDSTDTQYF. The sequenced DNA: TGTGCCAGCAGCCCCATTGGGGATAGCACAGATACGCAGTATTTT.